This T cell receptor beta chain was observed in a study of CD8+ T cells in alopecia areata. Study results and caveats: Lesional scalp, notably in alopecia totalis/universalis, had clonality above that of normal scalp. Tissue-resident alphabeta T cells belonging to normal skin likewise get sequenced within scalp specimens.

CD25+CD127- cells were sorted from CD4+ cells in a few patients. Reverse transcription of extracted RNA yielded cDNA, which provided the sequencing template. The repertoire was sequenced with immunoSEQ multiplex PCR; TCRdb's copy has only in-frame clones and lacks some. The profile shows about 37,000 clones, around 50% of them singletons. About this clone: The antigen is unknown.

The sample consisted of CD4+ Tregs sorted from blood. The TCR comes from a human donor with alopecia areata.

The DNA for the CDR3 is TGTGCCAGCAGCCCCACGGGGGGATGGAGAGAAAAACTGTTTTTT. Translated: CASSPTGGWREKLFF. The chain uses TRBV7-9 and TRBJ1-4; tentatively, D is TRBD1 (5 bases). Trimming removed 5 bases at V and 8 bases at J, with 18 bases between. Germline CDR1 SEHNR, CDR2 FQNEAQ (reference sequence). The CDR3 length is 15 residues.